A selection of T cell receptor beta chains follows, all from one sample in a study of CD8 T cells in cerebrospinal fluid in Alzheimer's disease. Each CDR3 protein gets one entry in TCRdb, which reprocessed the 10x single-cell sequencing reads and gives no DNA. The sample has approximately 690 distinct CDR3 sequences, and its top ten clones hold around a fifth. Sequencing used cerebrospinal fluid. These receptors were obtained from a human donor in good health. CDR3s include the opening cysteine and the closing phenylalanine or tryptophan. Size is stated for part of the rows, as once, few or many counts, or as a class when the clone is expanded.

j_call: TRBJ2-3; clone_size: large; v_call: TRBV6-2/TRBV6-3; cdr3_aa: CASSYSYSWFEDTQYF
j_call: TRBJ2-1; clone_size: medium-sized; v_call: TRBV11-3; cdr3_aa: CASSGKYNEQFF
j_call: TRBJ2-4; clone_size: medium-sized; v_call: TRBV2; cdr3_aa: CASINEVAAAKNIQYF
j_call: TRBJ1-5; clone_size: large; v_call: TRBV7-2; cdr3_aa: CASSPGGEYQPQHF
j_call: TRBJ1-2; clone_size: large; v_call: TRBV7-2; cdr3_aa: CASSAQQGADGYTF
j_call: TRBJ2-6; clone_size: medium-sized; v_call: TRBV10-3; cdr3_aa: CAIADSSGANVLTF
j_call: TRBJ2-7; clone_size: medium-sized; v_call: TRBV5-8; cdr3_aa: CASSFGQGLFGEQYF
j_call: TRBJ1-2; clone_size: medium-sized; v_call: TRBV3-1; cdr3_aa: CASSQEGEGYGYTF
j_call: TRBJ2-5; clone_size: -; v_call: TRBV19; cdr3_aa: CASSIQGWETQYF
j_call: TRBJ1-1; clone_size: medium-sized; v_call: TRBV5-6; cdr3_aa: CASSLPGRTGEAFF
j_call: TRBJ1-1; clone_size: medium-sized; v_call: TRBV10-1; cdr3_aa: CASGGQGNTEAFF
j_call: TRBJ2-3; clone_size: large; v_call: TRBV10-3; cdr3_aa: CAIREPGGTDTQYF
j_call: TRBJ2-7; clone_size: large; v_call: TRBV29-1; cdr3_aa: CSVSGEGRPYEQYF
j_call: TRBJ2-5; clone_size: large; v_call: TRBV5-1; cdr3_aa: CASSSGQPRETQYF
j_call: TRBJ1-1; clone_size: medium-sized; v_call: TRBV10-3; cdr3_aa: CAISELGTDTEAFF
j_call: TRBJ1-6; clone_size: large; v_call: TRBV5-1; cdr3_aa: CASSLTGPPLHF
j_call: TRBJ1-5; clone_size: hyperexpanded; v_call: TRBV18; cdr3_aa: CASSPRPRDRVPSNQPQHF
j_call: TRBJ2-7; clone_size: -; v_call: TRBV6-1; cdr3_aa: CASSGAPSDYGSYEQYF
j_call: TRBJ2-1; clone_size: medium-sized; v_call: TRBV9; cdr3_aa: CASSLASGGNNEQFF
j_call: TRBJ1-5; clone_size: large; v_call: TRBV18; cdr3_aa: CASSPKPPDRARNQPQHF
j_call: TRBJ2-3; clone_size: medium-sized; v_call: TRBV29-1; cdr3_aa: CSVEGGRSSSTDTQYF
j_call: TRBJ2-2; clone_size: large; v_call: TRBV3-1; cdr3_aa: CASSHWGGNTGELFF
j_call: TRBJ1-1; clone_size: medium-sized; v_call: TRBV3-1; cdr3_aa: CASSRDRLEAFF